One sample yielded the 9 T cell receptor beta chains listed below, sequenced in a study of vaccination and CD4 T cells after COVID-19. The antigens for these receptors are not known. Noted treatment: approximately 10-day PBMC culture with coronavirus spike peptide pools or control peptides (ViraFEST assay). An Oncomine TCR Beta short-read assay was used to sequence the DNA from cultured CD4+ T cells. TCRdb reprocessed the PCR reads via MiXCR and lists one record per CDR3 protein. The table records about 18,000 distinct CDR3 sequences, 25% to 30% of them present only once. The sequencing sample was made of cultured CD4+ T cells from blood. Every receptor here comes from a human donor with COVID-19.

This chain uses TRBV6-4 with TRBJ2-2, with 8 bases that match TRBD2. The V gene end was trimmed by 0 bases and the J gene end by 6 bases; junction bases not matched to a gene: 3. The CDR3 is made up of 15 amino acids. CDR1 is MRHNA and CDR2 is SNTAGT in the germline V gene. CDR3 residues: CASSDSSGDAGELFF. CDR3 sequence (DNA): TGTGCCAGCAGTGACTCTAGCGGGGACGCCGGGGAGCTGTTTTTT.

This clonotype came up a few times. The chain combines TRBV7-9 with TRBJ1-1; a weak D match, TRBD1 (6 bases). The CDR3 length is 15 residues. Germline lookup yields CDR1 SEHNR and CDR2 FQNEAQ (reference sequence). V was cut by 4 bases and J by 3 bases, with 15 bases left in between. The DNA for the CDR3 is TGTGCCAGCAGCTATACAGGGAGGGGGGACACTGAAGCTTTCTTT. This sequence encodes CASSYTGRGDTEAFF.

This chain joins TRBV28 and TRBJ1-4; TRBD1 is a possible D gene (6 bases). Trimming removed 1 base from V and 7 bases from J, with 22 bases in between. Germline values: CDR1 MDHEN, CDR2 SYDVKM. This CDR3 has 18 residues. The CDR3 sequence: CASSLSNGGRFTREKLFF. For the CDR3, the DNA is TGTGCCAGCAGTTTATCTAATGGGGGGCGTTTTACTCGTGAAAAACTGTTTTTT.

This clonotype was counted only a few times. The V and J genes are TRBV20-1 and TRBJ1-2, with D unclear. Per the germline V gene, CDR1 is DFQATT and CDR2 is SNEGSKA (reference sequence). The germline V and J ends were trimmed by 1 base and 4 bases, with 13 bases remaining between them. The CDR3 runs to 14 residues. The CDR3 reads CSARGSGNLYGYTF. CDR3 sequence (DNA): TGCAGTGCTAGAGGGTCCGGGAACCTCTATGGCTACACCTTC.

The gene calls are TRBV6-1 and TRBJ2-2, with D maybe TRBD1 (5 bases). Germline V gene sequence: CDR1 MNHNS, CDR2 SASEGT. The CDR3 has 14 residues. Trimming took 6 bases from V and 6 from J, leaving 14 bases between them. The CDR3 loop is CASSPDWGSGELFF. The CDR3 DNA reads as TGTGCCAGCAGCCCCGATTGGGGCTCCGGGGAGCTGTTTTTT.

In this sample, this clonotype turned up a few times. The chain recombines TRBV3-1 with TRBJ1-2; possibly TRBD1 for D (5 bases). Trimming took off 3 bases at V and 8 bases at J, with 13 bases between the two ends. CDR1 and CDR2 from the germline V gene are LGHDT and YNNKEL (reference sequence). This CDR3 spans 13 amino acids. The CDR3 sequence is CASSQGRAYGYTF. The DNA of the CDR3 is TGTGCCAGCAGCCAGGGCAGGGCCTACGGCTACACCTTC.

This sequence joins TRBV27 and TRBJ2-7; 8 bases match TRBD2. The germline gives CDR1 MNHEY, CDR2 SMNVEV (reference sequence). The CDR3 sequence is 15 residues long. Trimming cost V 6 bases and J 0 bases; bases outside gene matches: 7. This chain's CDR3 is CASSPRTSPSYEQYF. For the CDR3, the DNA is TGTGCCAGCAGCCCAAGGACTAGCCCCTCCTACGAGCAGTACTTC.

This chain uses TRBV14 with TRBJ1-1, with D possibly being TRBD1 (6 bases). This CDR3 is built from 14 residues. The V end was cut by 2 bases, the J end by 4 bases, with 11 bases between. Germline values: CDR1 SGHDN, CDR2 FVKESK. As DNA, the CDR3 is TGTGCCAGCAGCCAAACAGGGATCCCCACTGAAGCTTTCTTT. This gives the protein CASSQTGIPTEAFF.

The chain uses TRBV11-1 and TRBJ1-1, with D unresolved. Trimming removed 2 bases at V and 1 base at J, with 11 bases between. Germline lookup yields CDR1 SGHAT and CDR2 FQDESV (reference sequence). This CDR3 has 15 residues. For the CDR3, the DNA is TGTGCCAGCAGCTTAAACGGAGGGTCGAACACTGAAGCTTTCTTT. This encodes CASSLNGGSNTEAFF.